One sample yielded the 9 T cell receptor beta chains listed below, sequenced in a study of blood T cells in healthy people across ages. With a J-beta primer mix and a sample-barcoded 5' primer, a second PCR ran about 7 to 12 cycles. One entry per CDR3 protein results from TCRdb running MiXCR on the 5' RACE reads. This table has 1.5 million to 2 million distinct CDR3 sequences, 40% to 55% appearing once. The sample consisted of blood. The receptors come from a woman aged 40-49 years in good health.

The CDR3 loop reads CSARDLLLLYNSPLHF. In DNA form, the CDR3 reads TGCAGTGCTAGAGATCTGCTACTCCTCTATAATTCACCCCTCCACTTT. The genes are TRBV20-1 and TRBJ1-6; the D is unclear. The germline V and J ends were trimmed by 0 bases and 3 bases, with 12 bases remaining between them. The germline V gene encodes CDR1 DFQATT and CDR2 SNEGSKA (reference sequence). The CDR3 consists of 16 residues.

The rearrangement joins TRBV18 to TRBJ2-6; 8 nucleotides agree with TRBD1. Germline V gene lookup returns CDR1 KGHSH and CDR2 LQKENI. The ends lost 3 bases at V and 0 bases at J; junction bases unmatched: 4. The CDR3 is 17 amino acids. The CDR3 protein is CASSPRTGSSGANVLTF. CDR3 nucleotides: TGTGCCAGCTCACCCAGGACAGGGAGCTCTGGGGCCAACGTCCTGACTTTC.

There are many counts of this clonotype. The genes are TRBV6-5 and TRBJ2-1, with D perhaps TRBD2 (6 bases). The CDR3 has 13 residues. Germline values: CDR1 MNHEY, CDR2 SVGAGI. V gave up 6 bases and J gave up 1 base, with 7 bases separating them. The DNA of the CDR3 is TGTGCCAGCAGGGGACTTTCCTACAATGAGCAGTTCTTC. Its translation: CASRGLSYNEQFF.

In this sample, this clonotype turned up a few times. The gene calls are TRBV7-2 and TRBJ2-5; D possibly corresponds to TRBD1 (5 bases). Trimming removed 1 base at V and 5 bases at J, with 14 bases between. CDR3 size: 15 residues. Germline V CDR1 and CDR2: SGHTA, FQGNSA. The CDR3 loop reads CASSLDTGFWETQYF. The CDR3 nucleotides are TGTGCCAGCAGCTTAGATACAGGTTTTTGGGAGACCCAGTACTTC.

The chain uses TRBV7-9 and TRBJ2-7; D is uncertain. The CDR3 covers 15 residues. Trimming cost V 5 bases and J 0 bases, with 14 bases left between them. Germline loops: CDR1 SEHNR, CDR2 FQNEAQ (reference sequence). The CDR3 loop is CASSPPGENSYEQYF. CDR3 sequence (DNA): TGTGCCAGCAGCCCCCCGGGTGAGAACTCCTACGAGCAGTACTTC.

In this sample, this clonotype turned up a few times. This rearrangement joins TRBV28 to TRBJ2-7, with 9 bases matching TRBD2. The CDR3 loop spans 17 amino acids. V was pared by 2 bases and J by 2 bases, with 10 bases of the junction left unmatched. From germline, CDR1 is MDHEN and CDR2 SYDVKM. The CDR3 region is CASSLAGGRSGTYEQYF. For the CDR3, the DNA is TGTGCCAGCAGTTTAGCGGGGGGGAGGTCGGGGACCTACGAGCAGTACTTC.

J is TRBJ2-4 and V is TRBV20-1, with TRBD1 matching 8 bases. The J call is uncertain, as TRBJ2-7 better fits the DNA end. CDR1 DFQATT and CDR2 SNEGSKA come from the germline V gene (reference sequence). The CDR3 is made up of 13 amino acids. CDR3 amino acids: CSAGRGRKYEQYF. In nucleotides, the CDR3 is TGCAGTGCTGGCAGGGGGCGCAAGTACGAGCAGTACTTC.

The J gene is TRBJ2-1, the V gene TRBV28; 8 nucleotides line up with TRBD2. V lost 7 bases and J lost 6; bases outside the gene matches: 5. Germline assignment: CDR1 MDHEN and CDR2 SYDVKM. The CDR3 extends over 13 amino acids. This chain's CDR3 is CASTRGGGNEQFF. Written as DNA, the CDR3 is TGTGCCAGCACTCGGGGGGGCGGCAATGAGCAGTTCTTC.

A few counts support this clonotype. This chain uses TRBV4-3 with TRBJ1-1; D is ambiguous. Germline values: CDR1 LGHNA, CDR2 YSLEER. Trimming removed 0 bases from V and 5 bases from J, with 10 bases in between. This CDR3 spans 14 amino acids. CDR3: CASSQDPLSTEAFF. In nucleotides, the CDR3 is TGCGCCAGCAGCCAAGATCCGCTTTCAACTGAAGCTTTCTTT.